The source of this T cell receptor beta chain is a study of blood T cells in healthy people across ages. Findings and limits, study-wide: Per million T cells, the diversity of TCR beta decreased roughly linearly as age advanced.

Primers used in a second PCR of about 6 to 11 cycles were a sample-barcoded 5' primer and a J-beta primer mix. Each TCR beta cDNA got a 12-nucleotide random molecular identifier. Every sample produced at least 2.5 million CDR3-containing paired-end reads. MiXCR, run by TCRdb on the 5' RACE reads, gives a single entry per CDR3 protein. The sample has fewer than 900,000 distinct CDR3 sequences, 40% to 45% seen once; the top ten hold about 20%. The CDR3 has 16 amino acids. The germline V gene has CDR1 LGHNA and CDR2 YSLEER. Concerning this clonotype: Antigen specificity is unknown. A much larger clone sits a single nucleotide away, making a read error possible.

Sample: blood. The V call is TRBV4-3, the J call TRBJ2-1; 9 nucleotides agree with TRBD2. This clonotype was obtained from a woman aged 60-75 years in good health. CDR3 residues: CASSHYSGSSYTEQFF. For the CDR3, the DNA is TGCGCCAGCAGCCATTATAGCGGGAGCTCCTACACTGAGCAGTTCTTC.